This T cell receptor (beta chain) appears in the sequencing data of a study of T cell responses to AZD1222 COVID-19 vaccine. As for the study in general: Second doses were pooled across both intervals (about 4 or about 12 weeks).

This clone has just a few counts. Its antigen is not known. Notes on the study in general: Reportedly, nearly half the spike-specific TCRs target unmutated variant regions. Donors were mostly white British, more females; clonal diversity possibly underestimated. At baseline, just five or six AZD1222 recipients tested seropositive.

Looked up from germline, CDR1 is GTSNPN and CDR2 is SVGIG (reference sequence). Trimming took 2 bases from V and 3 from J, leaving 11 bases between them. There are 13 residues in the CDR3. Clones were read by immunoSEQ multiplex PCR, and TCRdb kept only the in-frame ones, dropping some. The data hold 75,000 to 100,000 clones, with approximately 90% observed a single time. This sequence was found in an adult in good health. J is TRBJ2-7 and V is TRBV30; no reliable D call. This specimen was peripheral blood, taken on day 0 of AZD1222 vaccination. In DNA, the CDR3 is TGTGCCTGGAGTATCTCCGGCCACTACGAGCAGTACTTC. This sequence encodes CAWSISGHYEQYF.